This T cell receptor (beta chain) was captured in a study of blood T cell repertoires in COVID-19. Study context: Samples of COVID-19 (acute and convalescent) were obtained from the United States, Italy and Spain.

The CDR3 spans 16 residues. Deletions cut 6 bases from V and 3 bases from J, with 20 bases between. The germline gives CDR1 MNHEY, CDR2 SMNVEV (reference sequence). Authors' methods: Amplifying reference gene primers gave estimates of nucleated cell counts. The data were produced by immunoSEQ multiplex PCR, yet TCRdb's version contains in-frame clones alone and is incomplete. D and trimming were read from the DNA, whereas the V and J calls and clone size are those reported in that table. Of about 170,000 clones listed, more than 65% are singletons. The sample taken for sequencing was peripheral blood. V and J are TRBV27 and TRBJ1-1; no clear D. The clonotype was recovered from a human donor with acute or convalescent COVID-19. The donor label of this sample is uncertain. CDR3 loop: CASSSARPTTYTEAFF. The CDR3 DNA reads as TGTGCCAGCAGCTCTGCTCGCCCGACAACGTACACTGAAGCTTTCTTT.